One and the same sample provided the 15 T cell receptor beta chains below, sequenced in a study of T cell responses to AZD1222 COVID-19 vaccine. Sequencing was performed with immunoSEQ multiplex PCR; in TCRdb, only in-frame clones are kept and a portion is missing. The table lists 150,000 to 180,000 clones, roughly nine tenths of them singletons, with under 20% in the top ten. Sequencing used peripheral blood, obtained on day 0 of AZD1222 vaccination. The receptors derive from an adult in good health.

J is TRBJ2-1 and V is TRBV28; D not resolved. CDR1 and CDR2 (germline): MDHEN, SYDVKM. Trimming left V 5 bases short and J 5 bases short, with 13 bases between. The CDR3 runs 14 residues. CDR3 sequence: CASSNDHADNEQFF. In DNA, the CDR3 is TGTGCCAGCAGTAATGACCACGCCGACAATGAGCAGTTCTTC.

This clone appeared a single time. The chain has TRBV21-1 and TRBJ1-6; the table's D call, TRBD1, has no DNA check behind it. TRBV21-1 is described as a pseudogene. This CDR3 is built from 16 residues. For the CDR3, the DNA is TGTGCCAGCATACTCAGGTGTTATCTGTCGGATTCACCCCTCCACTTT. It is translated as CASILRCYLSDSPLHF.

The V call is TRBV30, the J call TRBJ2-3; TRBD2 matches at 8 bases. Trimming took 0 bases from V and 5 from J; bases not matched to a gene: 19. CDR1 is GTSNPN, CDR2 SVGIG, per germline (reference sequence). This CDR3 region has 19 residues. The CDR3 DNA reads as TGTGCCTGGAGTGTATCACGGACTAGCAGCCCCTGGGGGAGAGATACGCAGTATTTT. Amino acid sequence: CAWSVSRTSSPWGRDTQYF.

This chain joins TRBV19 and TRBJ1-2, with TRBD1 matching 7 bases. Germline V CDR1 and CDR2: LNHDA, SQIVND (reference sequence). Germline trimming cut 8 bases from V and 7 bases from J; bases unmatched to any gene: 13. The CDR3 covers 14 residues. For the CDR3, the DNA is TGTGCCAGTGCTGAACAACAGGGGCGCCTTGGCTACACCTTC. Translated: CASAEQQGRLGYTF.

V is TRBV2 and J is TRBJ1-5, with TRBD1 as a possible D gene (5 bases). Between the trimmed V and J ends, which lost 8 bases and 0 bases, there was a span of 11 bases. There are 14 residues in the CDR3. The germline V gene encodes CDR1 SNHLY and CDR2 FYNNEI. This CDR3 reads CASGGRDSNQPQHF. DNA of the CDR3: TGTGCCAGCGGGGGGAGGGATAGCAATCAGCCCCAGCATTTT.

This sequence joins TRBV27 and TRBJ2-1, with D uncertain. The germline V and J ends were trimmed by 2 bases and 0 bases, with 5 bases remaining between them. Germline V gene data show CDR1 as MNHEY and CDR2 as SMNVEV (reference sequence). This CDR3 has 14 residues. The CDR3 DNA is TGTGCCAGCAGTTTACAGAGCTCCTACAATGAGCAGTTCTTC. Translating gives CASSLQSSYNEQFF.

A few counts support this clone. The chain joins TRBV7-8 to TRBJ1-3, with TRBD1 identical over 8 bases. The CDR3 sequence is 13 residues long. The V gene end was trimmed by 8 bases and the J gene end by 1 base; junction bases not matched to a gene: 1. Germline loops: CDR1 SGHVS, CDR2 FQNEAQ. The chain's CDR3 is CASRTGSGNTIYF. The CDR3 DNA sequence: TGTGCCAGCCGGACAGGGTCTGGAAACACCATATATTTT.

This clone occurred once. The V call is TRBV4-1, the J call TRBJ2-7, with D perhaps TRBD1 or TRBD2 (5 bases each). This CDR3 has 15 amino acids. Germline V gene data show CDR1 as MGHRA and CDR2 as YSYEKL. The V and J ends lost 1 base and 4 bases respectively, with 14 bases between them. The CDR3 region is CASSQAVGDRYEQYF. In DNA, the CDR3 is TGCGCCAGCAGCCAAGCGGTCGGGGACCGTTACGAGCAGTACTTC.

This clone was found once. V is TRBV7-2 and J is TRBJ1-6; D unclear. Germline V lookup: CDR1 SGHTA, CDR2 FQGNSA. The V gene lost 0 bases and the J gene lost 4 bases, with 1 base spanning the gap. The CDR3 consists of 13 residues. The DNA for the CDR3 is TGTGCCAGCAGCTTAGCTTATAATTCACCCCTCCACTTT. Amino acid sequence: CASSLAYNSPLHF. Full variable domain (rest looked up from reference TRBV7-2 and TRBJ1-6): GAGVSQSPSNKVTEKGKDVELRCDPISGHTALYWYRQSLGQGLEFLIYFQGNSAPDKSGLPSDRFSAERTGGSVSTLTIQRTQQEDSAVYLCASSLAYNSPLHFGNGTRLTVT.

This clone has a handful of counts. The V gene is TRBV11-3, the J gene TRBJ2-7, with TRBD2 identical over 7 bases. Trimming cost V 5 bases and J 3 bases; bases outside gene matches: 4. This CDR3 spans 13 amino acids. From germline, CDR1 is SGHNT and CDR2 YENEEA. The CDR3 spells CASSPGTIYEQYF. The CDR3 DNA reads TGTGCCAGCAGCCCCGGGACTATCTACGAGCAGTACTTC.

CDR3 sequence: CASRGGRTYNEQFF. CDR3 in DNA: TGCGCCAGCAGGGGGGGGCGAACCTACAATGAGCAGTTCTTC. The J gene is TRBJ2-1, the V gene TRBV5-1; possible D gene TRBD2, 7 bases. From germline, CDR1 is SGHRS and CDR2 YFSETQ. The CDR3 is made up of 14 amino acids. Trimming removed 5 bases at V and 2 bases at J, with 11 bases between.

This chain joins TRBV11-3 and TRBJ1-1; 7 bases fit TRBD1. CDR3 length equals 13 residues. Germline CDR1 reads SGHNT; CDR2 reads YENEEA. Germline trimming cut 5 bases from V and 6 bases from J; bases unmatched to any gene: 6. CDR3 in amino acids: CASSTQGTSEAFF. DNA for the CDR3: TGTGCCAGCAGCACACAGGGGACCTCTGAAGCTTTCTTT. The full variable domain, in which reference TRBV11-3 and TRBJ1-1 provide the parts outside the CDR3, is EAGVVQSPRYKIIEKKQPVAFWCNPISGHNTLYWYLQNLGQGPELLIRYENEEAVDDSQLPKDRFSAERLKGVDSTLKIQPAELGDSAVYLCASSTQGTSEAFFGQGTRLTVV.

This chain uses TRBV18 with TRBJ1-4; tentatively, D is TRBD1 (6 bases). This CDR3 contains 13 residues. The V and J ends lost 4 bases and 8 bases respectively, with 11 bases between them. Germline loops: CDR1 KGHSH, CDR2 LQKENI. The chain's CDR3 is CASSLRGEEKLFF. Written as DNA, the CDR3 is TGTGCCAGCTCACTCAGGGGTGAGGAAAAACTGTTTTTT.

J is TRBJ1-5 and V is TRBV7-3, with TRBD1 matching over 9 bases. This CDR3 is 16 amino acids long. J gave up 2 bases and V 4 bases, and 6 bases lay outside the gene matches. Germline V gene data show CDR1 as SGHTA and CDR2 as FQGTGA. The CDR3 DNA sequence: TGTGCCAGCAGCTCCGGACAGGGGACGGGCAATCAGCCCCAGCATTTT. It yields the protein CASSSGQGTGNQPQHF. Based on the CDR3 plus reference TRBV7-3 and TRBJ1-5, the full variable domain is GAGVSQTPSNKVTEKGKYVELRCDPISGHTALYWYRQSLGQGPEFLIYFQGTGAADDSGLPNDRFFAVRPEGSVSTLKIQRTERGDSAVYLCASSSGQGTGNQPQHFGDGTRLSIL.

The J gene is TRBJ1-2, the V gene TRBV2; TRBD1 aligns across 9 bases. J gave up 4 bases and V 8 bases, and 5 bases lay outside the gene matches. CDR1 SNHLY and CDR2 FYNNEI come from the germline V gene. This CDR3 is built from 13 residues. CDR3: CASAGTGSYGYTF. The DNA of the CDR3 is TGTGCCAGCGCGGGGACAGGGAGCTATGGCTACACCTTC.